One TCR beta chain is described in this entry. As yet, its antigen is unknown. The source material, RNA transcripts, was used to amplify TCR beta CDR3 regions. The primer set for the first-round RT-PCR of the TCR CDR3 was HTBI. MiXCR was run by TCRdb on the multiplex PCR reads, yielding one entry per CDR3 protein. The sample has 650,000 to 850,000 distinct CDR3 sequences, around 19% seen once. Germline CDR1 reads SGHTA; CDR2 reads FQGNSA. V lost 0 bases, J lost 6 bases, and 11 bases stayed unmatched. This CDR3 region has 18 residues. The entry originates in a study of T cells in Graves' hyperthyroidism and ophthalmopathy. Study conclusions and caveats: Blood held most thyroid clonotypes expanded above 0.001 frequency.

This sequence originates from a woman in her fifties or sixties with Graves' hyperthyroidism that later progressed to Graves' ophthalmopathy. Sample: blood. The chain links TRBV7-2 to TRBJ2-2; the match to TRBD1 covers 9 bases. The CDR3 DNA sequence: TGTGCCAGCAGCTTAGCTATTTGGCCGGGACAGGGTTCCGGGGAGCTGTTTTTT. Amino acid sequence: CASSLAIWPGQGSGELFF.